The clone carrying this T cell receptor (beta chain) was observed many times. Its antigen is unknown. Among the hyperthyroidism patients, all were newly diagnosed, aged 18 to 65, with under 2 months' duration. Other autoimmune disease, uncontrolled infection, pregnancy and lactation led to exclusion. The authors diagnosed from clinical symptoms, serum thyroxine, TRAb, thyroid ultrasound and orbital computed tomography. The CDR3 has 15 amino acids. V lost 5 bases, J lost 2 bases, and 15 bases lay in between. Germline CDR1 and CDR2: SNHLY and FYNNEI. The data were obtained in a study of Graves' ophthalmopathy and Graves' hyperthyroidism. The authors amplified TCR beta CDR3 regions, and they did so from RNA transcripts for repertoire sequencing. First-round RT-PCR with HTBI primers preceded a second-round multiplex PCR. One entry per CDR3 protein results from TCRdb running MiXCR on the multiplex PCR reads. The sample has about 500,000 distinct CDR3 sequences; about 35% are singletons.

Overall study findings and caveats: This model predicted ophthalmopathy progression (sensitivity around 70%, specificity around 72%).

The sequenced material came from peripheral blood or thyroid tissue (not recorded which). This sequence was found in an adult man with Graves' hyperthyroidism. J is TRBJ1-1 and V is TRBV2, with D perhaps matching TRBD1 (6 bases). CDR3 in DNA: TGTGCCAGCAGTCTAGCCGGGACACCCAACACTGAAGCTTTCTTT. It translates to CASSLAGTPNTEAFF.